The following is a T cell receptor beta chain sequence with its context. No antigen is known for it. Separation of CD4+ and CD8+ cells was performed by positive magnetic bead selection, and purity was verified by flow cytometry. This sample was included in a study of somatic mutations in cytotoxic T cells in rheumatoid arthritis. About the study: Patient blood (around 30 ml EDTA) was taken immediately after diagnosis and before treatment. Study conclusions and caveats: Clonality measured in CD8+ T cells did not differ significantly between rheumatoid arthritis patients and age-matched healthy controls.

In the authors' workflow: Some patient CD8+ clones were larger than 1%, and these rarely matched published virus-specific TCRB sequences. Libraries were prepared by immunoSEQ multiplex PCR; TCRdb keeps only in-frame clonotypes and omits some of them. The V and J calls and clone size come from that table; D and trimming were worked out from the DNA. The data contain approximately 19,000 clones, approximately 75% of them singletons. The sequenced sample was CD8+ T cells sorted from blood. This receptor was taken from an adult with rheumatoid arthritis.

The CDR3 loop is CASRLGGARYEQYF. CDR3 bases: TGTGCCAGCAGGCTAGGGGGGGCCCGATACGAGCAGTACTTC. The chain couples TRBV27 to TRBJ2-7; D possibly corresponds to TRBD2 (7 bases). Germline CDR1 MNHEY, CDR2 SMNVEV (reference sequence). V lost 6 bases and J 4 bases, leaving 16 bases between the germline ends. This CDR3 is built from 14 residues.